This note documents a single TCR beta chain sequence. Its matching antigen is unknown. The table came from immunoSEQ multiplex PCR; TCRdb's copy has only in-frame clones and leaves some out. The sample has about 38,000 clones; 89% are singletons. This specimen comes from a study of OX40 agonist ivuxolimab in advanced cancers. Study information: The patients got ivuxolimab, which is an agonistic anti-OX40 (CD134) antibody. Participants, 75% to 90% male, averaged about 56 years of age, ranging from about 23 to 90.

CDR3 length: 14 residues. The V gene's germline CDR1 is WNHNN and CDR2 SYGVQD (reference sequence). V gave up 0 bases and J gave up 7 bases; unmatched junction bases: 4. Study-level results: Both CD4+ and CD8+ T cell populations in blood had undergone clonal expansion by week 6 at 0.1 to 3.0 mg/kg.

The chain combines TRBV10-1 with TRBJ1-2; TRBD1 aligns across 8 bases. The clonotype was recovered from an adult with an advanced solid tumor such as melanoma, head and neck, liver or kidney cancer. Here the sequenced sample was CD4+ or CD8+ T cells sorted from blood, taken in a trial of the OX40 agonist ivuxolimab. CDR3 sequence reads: CASSESMTGAGYTF. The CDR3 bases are TGCGCCAGCAGTGAGTCGATGACAGGGGCTGGCTACACCTTC.